Below, 29 T cell receptor beta chains from the same sample are listed, as sequenced in a study of cytomegalovirus exposure and HLA in healthy donors. Researchers ran the PCR with 60 Vbeta and 13 Jbeta primers. Measured with immunoSEQ multiplex PCR; TCRdb has only the in-frame clones, and not every one. The table has about 170,000 clones, roughly three quarters seen once; the top ten hold around 2.3%. Sequenced material: PBMCs. Receptors were obtained from a woman in her forties or fifties in good health and CMV-seronegative.

Here the CDR3 reads CASSPTESAWGPTYEQYF. CDR3 nucleotide sequence: TGTGCCAGCTCACCGACTGAATCGGCATGGGGGCCGACCTACGAGCAGTACTTC. The gene calls are TRBV18 and TRBJ2-7, with TRBD1 as a possible D gene (6 bases). Germline CDR1 and CDR2: KGHSH and LQKENI. V was trimmed by 3 bases and J by 2 bases, leaving 23 bases between them. This CDR3 has 18 amino acids.

J is TRBJ1-3 and V is TRBV28; the D is unclear. The V end lost 6 bases, the J end lost 1 base, and 4 bases lay between the germline ends. This CDR3 region has 12 residues. Germline V CDR1 and CDR2: MDHEN, SYDVKM. The CDR3 sequence: CASRESGNTIYF. DNA for the CDR3: TGTGCCAGCAGAGAGTCTGGAAACACCATATATTTT.

The chain joins TRBV7-3 to TRBJ1-2; 10 bases line up with TRBD1. This CDR3 is built from 15 residues. CDR1 SGHTA and CDR2 FQGTGA come from the germline V gene. The junction had 5 bases not matched to a gene; V was cut back by 0 bases and J by 7 bases. DNA of the CDR3: TGTGCCAGCAGCTTAACGACAGGGGGCGCGGGTGGCTACACCTTC. Translated: CASSLTTGGAGGYTF.

V gene TRBV10-1 combines with J gene TRBJ1-5, with no clear D. CDR1 WNHNN and CDR2 SYGVQD come from the germline V gene (reference sequence). The V end lost 3 bases, the J end lost 5 bases, and 5 bases lay between the germline ends. The CDR3 runs to 12 residues. In nucleotides, the CDR3 is TGCGCCAGCAGTGACGGGGATCAGCCCCAGCATTTT. Its protein product is CASSDGDQPQHF.

CDR3 bases: TGTGCCAGCAGCCCTGGGGGGAATCAGCCCCAGCATTTT. Residues: CASSPGGNQPQHF. V is TRBV14 and J is TRBJ1-5, with a possible D match to TRBD1 (5 bases). V was cut by 4 bases and J by 4 bases, with 8 bases left in between. There are 13 residues in the CDR3. Germline V gene lookup returns CDR1 SGHDN and CDR2 FVKESK.

The V gene is TRBV2, the J gene TRBJ2-5, with TRBD2 identical over 9 bases. CDR1 and CDR2 (germline): SNHLY, FYNNEI. V lost 8 bases and J lost 10; bases outside the gene matches: 2. The CDR3 consists of 10 residues. CDR3 loop: CASGGRDQYF. The CDR3 DNA reads as TGTGCCAGCGGCGGGAGGGACCAGTACTTC.

This clone is a singleton in its sample. The chain joins TRBV6-5 to TRBJ2-1; 11 bases agree with TRBD2. This CDR3 contains 16 residues. The V gene's germline CDR1 is MNHEY and CDR2 SVGAGI. The junction had 4 bases not matched to a gene; V was cut back by 2 bases and J by 4 bases. The chain's CDR3 is CASSYPGTSGYNEQFF. CDR3 in DNA: TGTGCCAGCAGTTACCCCGGGACTAGCGGATACAATGAGCAGTTCTTC.

V gene TRBV19 combines with J gene TRBJ1-2; 7 bases map to TRBD1. This CDR3 region has 13 residues. Germline V lookup: CDR1 LNHDA, CDR2 SQIVND (reference sequence). V was pared by 6 bases and J by 4 bases, with 5 bases of the junction left unmatched. The CDR3 region is CASSAGQPYGYTF. The CDR3 DNA reads TGTGCCAGTAGCGCGGGACAGCCCTATGGCTACACCTTC.

This chain links TRBV4-3 with TRBJ2-1; TRBD1 aligns across 9 bases. J lost 10 bases, V lost 4 bases, and 8 bases had no gene match. In germline, CDR1 is LGHNA, CDR2 YSLEER. The CDR3 totals 14 residues. The DNA of the CDR3 is TGCGCCAGCAGCCCACGCTTTACAGGGGGCGAGCAGTTCTTC. Encoded protein: CASSPRFTGGEQFF.

Concerning this clone: One junction end does not reproduce the germline sequence, and a read error may be involved. This chain uses TRBV11-2 with TRBJ1-6, with TRBD1 matching over 8 bases. The length of the CDR3 is 15 residues. CDR1 is SGHAT, CDR2 FQNNGV, per germline. CDR3 bases: TGTGCCAGCAGCGTAGACAGGGGAGCGAGATCACCCCTCCACTTT. Encoded protein: CASSVDRGARSPLHF.

The chain is built from TRBV6-5 and TRBJ1-5; D is possibly TRBD1 (6 bases). The CDR3 spans 14 residues. Germline V gene data show CDR1 as MNHEY and CDR2 as SVGAGI. V was pared by 6 bases and J by 7 bases, with 16 bases between. As DNA, the CDR3 is TGTGCCAGCAGCCAGGGGCAGGGTAGGCAGCCCCAGCATTTT. This gives the protein CASSQGQGRQPQHF.

The chain recombines TRBV19 with TRBJ2-1; 7 nucleotides match TRBD2. Per germline, CDR1 LNHDA and CDR2 SQIVND (reference sequence). V trimming: 3 bases; J trimming: 8 bases; junction bases outside the gene matches: 7. There are 14 residues in the CDR3. In DNA form, the CDR3 reads TGTGCCAGTAGTATCGGGGGAGGGCCCGATGAGCAGTTCTTC. This codes for CASSIGGGPDEQFF.

The chain joins TRBV6-5 to TRBJ2-7; a weak D match, TRBD1 (8 bases). The CDR3 runs to 15 residues. CDR1 is MNHEY, CDR2 SVGAGI, per germline. Trimming shortened V by 2 bases and J by 6 bases, and 17 bases separated the two germline ends. The chain's CDR3 is CASSYVGQGGVEQYF. In DNA form, the CDR3 reads TGTGCCAGCAGTTACGTCGGACAGGGAGGGGTCGAGCAGTACTTC.

This chain uses TRBV29-1 with TRBJ2-7; 9 nucleotides agree with TRBD1. Germline CDR1 SQVTM, CDR2 ANQGSEA. The CDR3 consists of 15 residues. Trimming at V came to 4 bases and at J to 7 bases, leaving 14 bases not matched to a gene. The CDR3 DNA sequence: TGCAGCGTTGTGGGGATGACAGGGGGGTATGGGGAGCAGTACTTC. Translating it yields CSVVGMTGGYGEQYF.

The J gene is TRBJ1-1, the V gene TRBV18; D may be TRBD1 (6 bases). CDR3 length equals 16 residues. V was pared by 3 bases and J by 1 base, with 15 bases between. Germline CDR1 reads KGHSH; CDR2 reads LQKENI. This CDR3 is CASSPGQPVGNTEAFF. The CDR3 DNA follows: TGTGCCAGCTCACCCGGACAGCCAGTAGGGAACACTGAAGCTTTCTTT.

This clone was recorded only once. At one end the junction does not follow the germline gene, possibly because of a read error. This chain uses TRBV7-9 with TRBJ1-2, with TRBD1 as a possible D gene (6 bases). Germline CDR1 and CDR2: SEHNR and FQNEAQ (reference sequence). There are 12 residues in the CDR3. Written as DNA, the CDR3 is TGTTCCAGCAGCCTGGACAGCCCCGGCTACACCTTC. Encoded protein: CSSSLDSPGYTF.

The V and J genes are TRBV5-1 and TRBJ2-3, with D maybe TRBD1 (5 bases). The germline gives CDR1 SGHRS, CDR2 YFSETQ. V was pared by 0 bases and J by 1 base, with 15 bases between. This CDR3 region has 17 residues. This chain's CDR3 is CASSLALFGRGTDTQYF. The CDR3 DNA reads TGCGCCAGCAGCTTGGCCTTGTTCGGCAGGGGCACAGATACGCAGTATTTT.

In its sample, this clone was seen a few times. The chain couples TRBV5-1 to TRBJ1-1, with 9 bases lining up with TRBD1. Germline values: CDR1 SGHRS, CDR2 YFSETQ. J was trimmed by 5 bases and V by 4 bases; bases with no gene match: 6. The CDR3 runs 14 residues. CDR3 sequence: CASSTGQGGTEAFF. The CDR3 DNA is TGCGCCAGCAGCACGGGACAGGGAGGGACTGAAGCTTTCTTT.

This clone was counted a few times. At one of its ends the junction is not consistent with the germline gene, which may arise from a read error. Other DNA sequences in the sample encode the same CDR3. The chain recombines TRBV7-8 with TRBJ1-6, with TRBD1 matching 8 bases. Germline assignment: CDR1 SGHVS and CDR2 FQNEAQ. The CDR3 contains 16 residues. CDR3 nucleotide sequence: TGTGCCAGCAGCGCACGACAGGGGAACTATAATTCCCCCCTCCACTTT. This encodes CASSARQGNYNSPLHF.

The rearrangement links TRBV11-2 to TRBJ2-2; 7 bases are a match to TRBD2. Unmatched junction bases numbered 9, after V lost 1 base and J lost 7 bases. Germline V lookup: CDR1 SGHAT, CDR2 FQNNGV. The length of the CDR3 is 16 residues. The CDR3 bases are TGTGCCAGCAGCTTAGTAACTAGCGAGAGCGGCGGGGAGCTGTTTTTT. This translates into CASSLVTSESGGELFF.

The rearrangement joins TRBV7-9 to TRBJ2-7; the D gene is possibly TRBD2 (5 bases). Germline values: CDR1 SEHNR, CDR2 FQNEAQ (reference sequence). The V gene lost 1 base and the J gene lost 5 bases, with 15 bases spanning the gap. The CDR3 loop spans 15 amino acids. CDR3 bases: TGTGCCAGCAGCTTAGGATCGGGGATAATAGACGAGCAGTACTTC. It specifies CASSLGSGIIDEQYF.

This sequence joins TRBV5-6 and TRBJ1-5; 11 nucleotides agree with TRBD1. This CDR3 contains 16 residues. Germline V lookup: CDR1 SGHDT, CDR2 YYEEEE. J lost 4 bases, V lost 0 bases, and 3 bases had no gene match. The CDR3 spells CASSLAGTGGNQPQHF. The CDR3 DNA follows: TGTGCCAGCAGCTTGGCCGGGACAGGGGGTAATCAGCCCCAGCATTTT.

This chain links TRBV18 with TRBJ2-1; TRBD1 is a possible D gene (5 bases). Germline CDR1 is KGHSH and CDR2 is LQKENI. The CDR3 sequence is 16 residues long. Trimming cost V 3 bases and J 1 base, with 13 bases left between them. CDR3 nucleotide sequence: TGTGCCAGCTCACCCGCAGGGATTGTATCCTACAATGAGCAGTTCTTC. Its translation: CASSPAGIVSYNEQFF.

This chain links TRBV15 with TRBJ2-5; 12 nucleotides line up with TRBD2. Germline CDR1 LNHNV, CDR2 YYDKDF (reference sequence). This CDR3 region has 16 residues. J lost 4 bases, V lost 1 base, and 4 bases had no gene match. The CDR3 nucleotides are TGTGCCACCAGCAGAGTGACTAGCGGGAGTGGAGAGACCCAGTACTTC. Its translation: CATSRVTSGSGETQYF.

The count of this clone is one. V is TRBV2 and J is TRBJ2-1, with TRBD2 as a possible D gene (5 bases). With 2 bases removed from V and 3 bases from J, the gap between germline ends came to 11 bases. Looked up from germline, CDR1 is SNHLY and CDR2 is FYNNEI. This CDR3 region has 15 residues. This chain's CDR3 is CASSETPGIYNEQFF. The CDR3, as DNA: TGTGCCAGCAGTGAAACCCCGGGGATCTACAATGAGCAGTTCTTC. Together with reference TRBV2 and TRBJ2-1, the CDR3 gives the full variable domain: EPEVTQTPSHQVTQMGQEVILRCVPISNHLYFYWYRQILGQKVEFLVSFYNNEISEKSEIFDDQFSVERPDGSNFTLKIRSTKLEDSAMYFCASSETPGIYNEQFFGPGTRLTVL.

The chain employs TRBV27 and TRBJ2-7, with a possible D match to TRBD1 (6 bases). Germline CDR1 and CDR2: MNHEY and SMNVEV (reference sequence). Trimming stripped 5 bases from V and 5 bases from J, with 16 bases between. The CDR3 contains 14 residues. The CDR3 DNA sequence: TGTGCCAGCAGTCCTCACCACAGGGACCACGAGCAGTACTTC. Translation: CASSPHHRDHEQYF.

This clone was seen only once. The CDR3, as DNA: TGTGCCAGCAGCTTAGGGAGCCTAGCGGGGCAAGAGACCCAGTACTTC. Translation gives CASSLGSLAGQETQYF. The chain couples TRBV7-2 to TRBJ2-5; TRBD2 matches at 9 bases. V gave up 1 base and J gave up 2 bases; unmatched junction bases: 5. This CDR3 is 16 amino acids long. The germline gives CDR1 SGHTA, CDR2 FQGNSA.

This rearrangement joins TRBV27 to TRBJ1-1, with TRBD1 identical over 7 bases. Germline V CDR1 and CDR2: MNHEY, SMNVEV (reference sequence). The J segment lost 5 bases and the V segment lost 4 bases, leaving 7 bases of the junction unmatched. The CDR3 spans 14 residues. CDR3 amino acids: CASSYKDRLTEAFF. The CDR3 DNA reads TGTGCCAGCAGTTACAAGGACAGGCTGACTGAAGCTTTCTTT.

This clone was recorded once. The chain uses TRBV7-2 and TRBJ2-6, with D possibly matching TRBD1 (6 bases). CDR3 size: 15 residues. CDR1 and CDR2 from the germline V gene are SGHTA and FQGNSA. V lost 6 bases to trimming and J lost 3 bases, with 12 bases between them. The CDR3 protein is CASRQTGFGANVLTF. Here the CDR3 DNA reads TGTGCCAGCAGACAAACAGGGTTTGGGGCCAACGTCCTGACTTTC.